This TCR beta chain was profiled in a study of long-term antiretroviral therapy in people with HIV (dated by TCRdb to the early 2020s). A note on the overall study: The earliest samples were collected roughly a decade before the 2015 WHO recommendation for immediate ART, at a time when ART was usually postponed until CD4 counts fell. This retrospective serial study examined whether starting ART and sustained HIV suppression were associated with changes in the composition and diversity of the TRB repertoire in peripheral blood. From over 25 adults with confirmed HIV infection, the cohort provided some 200 cryopreserved PBMC samples, gathered serially across a mean of approximately six years (range 1-12). Of the roughly 30 participants with HIV, roughly 10 were female. Test extractions of a monoclonal T-cell line alongside some 36 polyclonal samples showed no cross-contamination during QIAcube processing.

The CDR3 goes from the cysteine to the phenylalanine over 15 residues. Only CDR3 DNA remains: 45 bases, in frame from the first base. Trimming removed 5 bases from V and 1 base from J, leaving 11 bases between the germline ends. From a lookup of the germline V gene (reference sequence), CDR1 and CDR2 are LNHDA and SQIVND. The immunoSEQ hsTCRB v3.0 assay was used at survey level resolution to sequence the TRB variable region. TRB sequencing targeted a depth of 40,000-50,000 T-cell genomes per sample. Pooled TRB libraries were sequenced on an Illumina MiSeq with a v3 150-cycle kit. The authors' analysis ran thus. Repertoire analysis was run in R within a reproducible Nextflow workflow that covered QC, data transformation and analysis. LymphoSeq2, an R package for AIRR-Seq data exploration, was used to implement custom analyses. Several samples yielding fewer than 5000 total TRB sequences were excluded, leaving around 200 analyzed HIV repertoires. Among the 180 to 200 retained HIV repertoires, approximately 57 were collected before ART initiation and around 130 were collected after ART initiation. Repertoires were downsampled to 5000 TRB nucleotide sequences, with summary statistics averaged over 100 downsampling iterations. Only TRB sequences with CDR3 regions of at least seven amino acids were retained for analysis. Diversity was measured with a Shannon entropy-derived clonality score and the Gini coefficient. In the repertoire networks, any two of the top 5000 CDR3 amino acid sequences were connected whenever the two sequences differed by an edit distance of one. GLIPH2 predicted antigen specificity groups and MHC restriction for TRB CDR3 amino acid sequences. To flag known associations with CMV, EBV, HIV or tissue antigens, CDR3 amino acid sequences were compared against VDJdb and McPAS-TCR. Pre-ART, post-ART and control groups were compared with Wilcoxon signed-rank tests and Holm-Bonferroni correction. TCRdb retrieved this table from immuneACCESS and kept in-frame rearrangements only. Not all clones are present; in checked studies, unresolved V genes account for under half, and no reason is known for the remainder. V, J and clone size derive from that table, while D and trimming were established from the DNA sequence. This sample has 20,000 to 25,000 clones in its table, and about 95% of those were observed once. Roughly 2.4% of the sample belongs to the ten largest clones.

The paper's findings and limits, for the study overall: Because pre-ART samples had limited cell numbers, unsorted PBMC were profiled rather than sorted CD4+ and CD8+ T cells. Owing to limited PBMC availability, only the TCR beta chain was sequenced, without alpha chain pairing. Starting ART was linked to a significant rise in TRB diversity, yet even with long-term ART the diversity remained significantly lower than in transplant donor controls. Samples dated from the mid-2000s to the late 2010s, and the ART regimens used may be less effective than current ones. Expanded TRB clones identified before ART initiation dominated the repertoire across all time points, though the dominance fluctuated and decreased in many PLHIV after ART. Narrower CDR3 length ranges were observed in HIV repertoires than in controls, and an antigen-experienced repertoire with only a slight naive shift after ART was suggested by the network structure. No data were available on ART adherence, viral resistance or therapy changes, limiting inferences about post-ART repertoire changes.

Comment on this clone: No antigen is known for it. Per-base qualities were not stored, and no clone one base away is much larger.

Inclusion was restricted to participants for whom at least one PBMC sample before ART initiation and at least two post-ART samples were available. Every participant with HIV received treatment in the United States of America. Before DNA extraction, cryopreserved samples of roughly 0.95-10 million PBMC were thawed and washed. At the time of the earliest PBMC sample, participants with HIV were aged between roughly 20 and 55 years. Per participant, PBMC samples came from 1-4 timepoints prior to ART initiation and 2-8 timepoints following ART initiation, for a median of 7 samples. For every participant, serial HIV viral load, CD4+ T-cell count, ART history and demographic data were obtained. A Qiagen kit on a QIAcube was used to extract genomic DNA from unsorted PBMC, with samples processed in batches of 12.

The chain links TRBV19 with TRBJ2-2; the D region possibly corresponds to TRBD1 (5 bases align). The receptor comes from a woman aged 45-59 years with HIV. Sequencing used unsorted PBMCs, obtained more than 4.7 years after starting antiretroviral therapy. Read as DNA, the sequence is TGTGCCAGTAGTCCTAGGACAAAGAACACCGGGGAGCTGTTTTTT. Its protein is CASSPRTKNTGELFF.